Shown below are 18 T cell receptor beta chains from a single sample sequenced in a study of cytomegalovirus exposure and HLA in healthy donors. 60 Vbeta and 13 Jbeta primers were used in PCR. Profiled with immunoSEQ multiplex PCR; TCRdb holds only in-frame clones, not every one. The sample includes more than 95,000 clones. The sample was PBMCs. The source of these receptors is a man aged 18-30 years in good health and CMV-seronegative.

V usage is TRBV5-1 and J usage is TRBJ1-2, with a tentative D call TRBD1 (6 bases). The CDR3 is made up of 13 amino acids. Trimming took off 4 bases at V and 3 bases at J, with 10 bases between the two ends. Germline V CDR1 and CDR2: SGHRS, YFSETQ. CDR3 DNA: TGCGCCAGCAGCCAGAGACAGGACTATGGCTACACCTTC. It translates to CASSQRQDYGYTF.

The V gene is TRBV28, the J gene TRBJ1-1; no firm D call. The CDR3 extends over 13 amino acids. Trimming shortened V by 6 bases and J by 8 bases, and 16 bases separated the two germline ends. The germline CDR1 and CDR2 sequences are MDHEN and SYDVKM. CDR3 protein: CASRGGPSLEAFF. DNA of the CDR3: TGTGCCAGCAGGGGAGGACCGTCGCTCGAAGCTTTCTTT.

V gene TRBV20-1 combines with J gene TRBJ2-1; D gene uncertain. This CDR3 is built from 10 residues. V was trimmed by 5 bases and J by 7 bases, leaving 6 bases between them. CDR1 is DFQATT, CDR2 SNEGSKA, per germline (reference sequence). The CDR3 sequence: CSAVLNEQFF. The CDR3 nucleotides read TGCAGTGCTGTCCTTAATGAGCAGTTCTTC.

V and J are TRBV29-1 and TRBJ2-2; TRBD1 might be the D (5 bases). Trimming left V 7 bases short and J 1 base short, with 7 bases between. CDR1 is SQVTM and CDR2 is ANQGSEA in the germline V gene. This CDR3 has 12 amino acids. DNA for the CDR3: TGCAGCGCCGGACAGAACACCGGGGAGCTGTTTTTT. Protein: CSAGQNTGELFF.

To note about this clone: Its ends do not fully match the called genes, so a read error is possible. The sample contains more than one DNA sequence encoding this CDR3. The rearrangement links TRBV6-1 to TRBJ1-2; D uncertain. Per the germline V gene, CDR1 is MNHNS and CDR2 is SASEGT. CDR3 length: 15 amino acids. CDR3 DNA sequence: TGCGCCAGCAGTAACCGACCAGGTCGTTTGGGTGGCTACACCTTC. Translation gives CASSNRPGRLGGYTF.

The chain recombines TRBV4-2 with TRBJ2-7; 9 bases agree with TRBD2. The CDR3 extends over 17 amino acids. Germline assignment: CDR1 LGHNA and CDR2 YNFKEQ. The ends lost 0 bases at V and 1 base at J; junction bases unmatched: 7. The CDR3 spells CASSQDGTSSRSYEQYF. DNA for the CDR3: TGTGCCAGCAGCCAAGATGGGACTAGCAGTAGGTCCTACGAGCAGTACTTC.

CDR3 in amino acids: CASRGNQLAVQYF. CDR3 DNA: TGTGCCAGTAGGGGGAACCAACTAGCGGTCCAGTACTTC. The gene calls are TRBV19 and TRBJ2-7, with 8 bases aligning to TRBD2. Trimming cost V 6 bases and J 10 bases; bases outside gene matches: 11. This CDR3 region has 13 residues. Germline lookup yields CDR1 LNHDA and CDR2 SQIVND (reference sequence).

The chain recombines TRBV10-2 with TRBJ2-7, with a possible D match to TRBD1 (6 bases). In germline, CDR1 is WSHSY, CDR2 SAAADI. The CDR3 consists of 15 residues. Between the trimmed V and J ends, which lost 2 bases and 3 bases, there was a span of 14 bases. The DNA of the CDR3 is TGCGCCAGCAGTGAGGGGACAACATTTTACTACGAGCAGTACTTC. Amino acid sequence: CASSEGTTFYYEQYF.

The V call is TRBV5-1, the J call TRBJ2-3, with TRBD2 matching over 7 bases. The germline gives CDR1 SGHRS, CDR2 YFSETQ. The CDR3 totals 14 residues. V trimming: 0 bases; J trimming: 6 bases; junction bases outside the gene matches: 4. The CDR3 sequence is CASSLGLASDTQYF. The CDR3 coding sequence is TGCGCCAGCAGCTTGGGACTAGCATCCGATACGCAGTATTTT.

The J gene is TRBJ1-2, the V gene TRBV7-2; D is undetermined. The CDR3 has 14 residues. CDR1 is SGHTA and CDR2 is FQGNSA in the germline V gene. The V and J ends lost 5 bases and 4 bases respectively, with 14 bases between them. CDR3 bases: TGTGCCAGCAGCCCCCGGAGCGGGTCCTATGGCTACACCTTC. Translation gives CASSPRSGSYGYTF. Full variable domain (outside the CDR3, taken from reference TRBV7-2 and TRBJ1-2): GAGVSQSPSNKVTEKGKDVELRCDPISGHTALYWYRQSLGQGLEFLIYFQGNSAPDKSGLPSDRFSAERTGGSVSTLTIQRTQQEDSAVYLCASSPRSGSYGYTFGSGTRLTVV.

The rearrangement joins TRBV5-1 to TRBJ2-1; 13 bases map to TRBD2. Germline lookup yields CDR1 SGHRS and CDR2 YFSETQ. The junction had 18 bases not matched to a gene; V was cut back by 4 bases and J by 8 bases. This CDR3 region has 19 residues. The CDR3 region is CASSDEGLAGRTSKDEQFF. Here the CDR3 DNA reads TGCGCCAGCAGCGACGAGGGACTAGCGGGGAGGACCTCCAAGGATGAGCAGTTCTTC.

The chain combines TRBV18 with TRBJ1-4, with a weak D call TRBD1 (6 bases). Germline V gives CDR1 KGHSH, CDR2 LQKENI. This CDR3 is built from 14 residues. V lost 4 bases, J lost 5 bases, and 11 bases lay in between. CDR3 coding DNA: TGTGCCAGCTCACGGGGACACGACAATGAAAAACTGTTTTTT. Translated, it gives CASSRGHDNEKLFF.

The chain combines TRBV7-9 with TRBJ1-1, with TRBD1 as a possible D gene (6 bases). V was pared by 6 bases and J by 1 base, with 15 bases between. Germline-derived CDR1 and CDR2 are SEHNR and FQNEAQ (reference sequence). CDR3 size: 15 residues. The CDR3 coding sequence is TGTGCCAGCAGGTACTCGGACAGCAGGAACACTGAAGCTTTCTTT. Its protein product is CASRYSDSRNTEAFF.

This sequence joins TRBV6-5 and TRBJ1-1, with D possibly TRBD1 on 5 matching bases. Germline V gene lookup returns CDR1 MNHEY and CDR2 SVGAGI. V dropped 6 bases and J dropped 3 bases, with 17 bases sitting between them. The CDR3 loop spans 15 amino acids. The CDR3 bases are TGTGCCAGCAGAGGGGTGGCAGGGCGATACACTGAAGCTTTCTTT. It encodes CASRGVAGRYTEAFF.

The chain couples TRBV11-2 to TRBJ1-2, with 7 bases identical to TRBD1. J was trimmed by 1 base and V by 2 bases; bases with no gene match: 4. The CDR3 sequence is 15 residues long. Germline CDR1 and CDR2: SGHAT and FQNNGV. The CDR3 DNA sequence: TGTGCCAGCAGCTTATCGCCAGGGGGTAACTATGGCTACACCTTC. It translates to CASSLSPGGNYGYTF.

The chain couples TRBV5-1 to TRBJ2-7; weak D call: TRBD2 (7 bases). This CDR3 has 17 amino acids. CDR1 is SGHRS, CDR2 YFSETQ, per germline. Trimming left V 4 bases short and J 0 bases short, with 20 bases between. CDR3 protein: CASSIREGGFSSYEQYF. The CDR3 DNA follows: TGCGCCAGCAGCATCCGAGAGGGGGGGTTCTCCTCCTACGAGCAGTACTTC. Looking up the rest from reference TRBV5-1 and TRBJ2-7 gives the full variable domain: KAGVTQTPRYLIKTRGQQVTLSCSPISGHRSVSWYQQTPGQGLQFLFEYFSETQRNKGNFPGRFSGRQFSNSRSEMNVSTLELGDSALYLCASSIREGGFSSYEQYFGPGTRLTVT.

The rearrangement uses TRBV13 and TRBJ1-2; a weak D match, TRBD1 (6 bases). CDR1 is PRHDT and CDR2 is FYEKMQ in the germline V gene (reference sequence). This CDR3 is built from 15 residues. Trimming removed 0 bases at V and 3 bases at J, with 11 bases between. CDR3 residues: CASSLGGQIYYGYTF. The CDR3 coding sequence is TGTGCCAGCAGCTTAGGAGGACAGATATACTATGGCTACACCTTC.

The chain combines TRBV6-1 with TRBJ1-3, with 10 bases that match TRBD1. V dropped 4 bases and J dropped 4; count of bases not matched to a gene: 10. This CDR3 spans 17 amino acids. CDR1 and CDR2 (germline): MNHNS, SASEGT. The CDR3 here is CASSAASGTGDGNTIYF. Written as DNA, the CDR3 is TGTGCCAGCAGTGCAGCTTCCGGGACAGGGGACGGAAACACCATATATTTT.